This T cell receptor beta chain derives from a study of early T cells in non-severe SARS-CoV-2 infection. TCRdb re-called the 5' RACE reads with MiXCR, one entry per CDR3 protein. The data contain more than 40,000 distinct CDR3 sequences, about 5.3% of them singletons. This clonotype was counted at least ten times. The germline V gene has CDR1 MNHNY and CDR2 SVGAGI (reference sequence). The CDR3 spans 16 residues. The V and J ends lost 2 bases and 3 bases, in that order; junction bases with no gene match: 9. The source was whole blood, collected at baseline. The receptor's source is an adult who was a healthcare worker with PCR-confirmed SARS-CoV-2 infection or an uninfected control (not recorded which). The chain employs TRBV6-6 and TRBJ1-1; TRBD1 matches 7 bases. The CDR3 is CASSYPAGGGYTEAFF. Here the CDR3 DNA reads TGTGCCAGCAGTTACCCGGCAGGGGGAGGGTACACTGAAGCTTTCTTT.